This T cell receptor (beta chain) was sequenced during a study of T cells expressing NK-cell markers. Study-wide context: In sorted CD3+CD56+NKG2C+, CD3+CD56+NKG2C- and CD3+CD56-NKG2C+ T cells, TCR beta repertoires were obtained.

Generation of TCR beta cDNA was performed by 5'RACE template switching incorporating UMIs. After re-calling the 5' RACE reads, TCRdb lists one entry per CDR3 protein, DNA absent. The sample has about 120,000 distinct CDR3 sequences, and its top ten clones hold under 20%. The germline V gene encodes CDR1 SGHNT and CDR2 YYREEE (reference sequence). CDR3 length equals 14 residues. As to this clonotype: What it recognizes is unknown.

Findings and caveats of the study: These clonotypes also led the CD3+CD56-NKG2C+ fraction in a handful of donors.

Sequencing was performed on blood T cells: a sorted CD56 or NKG2C T cell subset, CD4+ or CD8+ T cells, or bulk PBMC T cells (not recorded which). The receptor was isolated from a woman aged 18 to 69 in good health. The chain combines TRBV5-4 with TRBJ2-5; TCRdb proposes TRBD1, but this gene call is untestable without DNA. The CDR3 sequence: CASSHDGGGETQYF.